The clone carrying this T cell receptor beta chain has just a few counts. Its antigen is not known. This entry comes from a study of T cell responses to AZD1222 COVID-19 vaccine. Study results and caveats: Just a handful of AZD1222 recipients were seropositive at baseline. Donors, mostly white British, included more females; clonal diversity was possibly underestimated. The peak T cell response came first, and repertoires were sampled only after it. Unmutated variant regions are reportedly the target of nearly half of TCRs that are spike-specific.

Here immunoSEQ multiplex PCR was the method, and the copy in TCRdb shows in-frame clones only, minus some. The table includes approximately 110,000 clones, around 82% detected once. V lost 5 bases, J lost 8 bases, and 7 bases lay in between. The CDR3 length is 11 residues. Germline V CDR1 and CDR2: DFQATT, SNEGSKA (reference sequence). This sequence was found in an adult in good health. The genes are TRBV20-1 and TRBJ1-6; D gene unclear. Here the sequenced sample was peripheral blood, taken on day 0 of AZD1222 vaccination. This CDR3 is CSALGDSPLHF. The CDR3 region has the DNA TGCAGTGCTTTGGGTGATTCACCCCTCCACTTT.